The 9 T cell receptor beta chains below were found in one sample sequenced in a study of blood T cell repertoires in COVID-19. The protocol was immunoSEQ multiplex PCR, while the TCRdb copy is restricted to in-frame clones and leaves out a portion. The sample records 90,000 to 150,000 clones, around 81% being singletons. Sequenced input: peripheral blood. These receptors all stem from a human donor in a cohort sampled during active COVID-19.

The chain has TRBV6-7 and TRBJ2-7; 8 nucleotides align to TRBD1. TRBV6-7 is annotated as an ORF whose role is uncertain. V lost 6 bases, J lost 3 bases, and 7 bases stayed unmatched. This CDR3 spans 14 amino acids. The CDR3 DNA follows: TGTGCCAGCAGCAACCGACAGGGGTTCTACGAGCAGTACTTC. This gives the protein CASSNRQGFYEQYF.

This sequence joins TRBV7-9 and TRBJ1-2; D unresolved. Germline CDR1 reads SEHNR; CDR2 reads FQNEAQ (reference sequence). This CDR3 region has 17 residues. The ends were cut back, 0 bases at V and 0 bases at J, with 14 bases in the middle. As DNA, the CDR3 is TGTGCCAGCAGCTTAGCCGGAGAGACTTGGGCTAACTATGGCTACACCTTC. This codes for CASSLAGETWANYGYTF.

DNA for the CDR3: TGTGCCAGCAGCTACTACAGGGGCCTTGAAGCTTTCTTT. It is translated as CASSYYRGLEAFF. This chain uses TRBV7-2 with TRBJ1-1; 7 nucleotides line up with TRBD1. CDR1 is SGHTA, CDR2 FQGNSA, per germline. The CDR3 is 13 amino acids. The junction had 6 bases not matched to a gene; V was cut back by 4 bases and J by 7 bases.

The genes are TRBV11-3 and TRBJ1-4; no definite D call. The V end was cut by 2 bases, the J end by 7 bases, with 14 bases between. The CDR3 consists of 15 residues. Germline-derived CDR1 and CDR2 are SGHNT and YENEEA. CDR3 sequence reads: CASSLIASGSEKLFF. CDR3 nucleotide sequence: TGTGCCAGCAGCTTAATTGCATCGGGGAGTGAAAAACTGTTTTTT.

The CDR3 here is CASSFGLAGGTDTQYF. The CDR3 nucleotides are TGTGCCAGCAGCTTCGGACTAGCGGGGGGAACAGATACGCAGTATTTT. The chain has TRBV5-5 and TRBJ2-3; 14 bases map to TRBD2. V lost 2 bases and J lost 3; bases outside the gene matches: 2. The CDR3 covers 16 residues. From germline, CDR1 is SGHKS and CDR2 YYEKEE (reference sequence). Looking up the rest from reference TRBV5-5 and TRBJ2-3 gives the full variable domain: DAGVTQSPTHLIKTRGQQVTLRCSPISGHKSVSWYQQVLGQGPQFIFQYYEKEERGRGNFPDRFSARQFPNYSSELNVNALLLGDSALYLCASSFGLAGGTDTQYFGPGTRLTVL.

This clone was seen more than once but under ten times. CDR3 protein: CASRRGAGNTEAFF. CDR3 sequence (DNA): TGTGCCAGCAGGAGGGGAGCGGGGAACACTGAAGCTTTCTTT. This sequence joins TRBV7-3 and TRBJ1-1; D might be TRBD1 (5 bases). The CDR3 is 14 amino acids. CDR1 is SGHTA, CDR2 FQGTGA, per germline. V was trimmed by 6 bases and J by 1 base, leaving 12 bases between them.

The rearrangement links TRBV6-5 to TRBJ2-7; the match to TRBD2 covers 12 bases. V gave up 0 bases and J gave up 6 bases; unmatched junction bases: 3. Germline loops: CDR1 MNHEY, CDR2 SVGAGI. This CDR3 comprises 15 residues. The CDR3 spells CASSYSRTSGTEQYF. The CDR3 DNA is TGTGCCAGCAGTTACTCGAGGACTAGCGGGACCGAGCAGTACTTC.

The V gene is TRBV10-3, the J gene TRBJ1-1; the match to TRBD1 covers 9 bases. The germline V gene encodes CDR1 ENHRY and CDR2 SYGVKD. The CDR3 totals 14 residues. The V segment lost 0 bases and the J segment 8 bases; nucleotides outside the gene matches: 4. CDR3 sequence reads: CAISESVDRGEAFF. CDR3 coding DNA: TGTGCCATCAGTGAGTCGGTAGACAGGGGGGAAGCTTTCTTT.

In nucleotides, the CDR3 is TGTGCCAGCAGTCGGTCCGACAGGCTGGGCGCTGAAGCTTTCTTT. Translating it yields CASSRSDRLGAEAFF. V usage is TRBV6-5 and J usage is TRBJ1-1; D possibly corresponds to TRBD1 (6 bases). Per germline, CDR1 MNHEY and CDR2 SVGAGI. The length of the CDR3 is 15 residues. Between the trimmed V and J ends, which lost 5 bases and 6 bases, there was a span of 19 bases.